Listed below are T cell receptor beta chains from one sample, sequenced in a study of CD4 T cells in relation to SARS-CoV-2 and coronaviruses. The method was immunoSEQ multiplex PCR; TCRdb's version includes in-frame clones alone and lacks a portion of them. The table includes fewer than 35,000 clones, roughly 76% detected once. The antigens of these receptors remain unknown. The source material was memory CD4+ T cells from PBMCs, cultured in vitro. Source of these receptors: an adult with COVID-19. Both conserved end residues are part of each CDR3. Fields, in order: J gene, D gene, clone size, V gene, CDR3 protein, CDR3 DNA. A D gene is named only where the DNA matches it firmly. Not every row has a clone size; where given, it reads once, few, many or a size class.

j_call: TRBJ2-3; d_call: TRBD1; clone_size: NA; v_call: TRBV19; cdr3_aa: CASSVTGTGFGTDTQYF; cdr3_nt: TGTGCCAGTAGTGTTACCGGGACAGGGTTTGGAACAGATACGCAGTATTTT
j_call: TRBJ1-2; d_call: NA; clone_size: NA; v_call: TRBV28; cdr3_aa: CASSFSTRYTF; cdr3_nt: TGTGCCAGCAGTTTCTCGACTCGCTACACCTTC
j_call: TRBJ2-1; d_call: NA; clone_size: NA; v_call: TRBV5-1; cdr3_aa: CASSSRQSSSYNEQFF; cdr3_nt: TGCGCCAGCAGCTCCAGACAGTCCAGCTCCTACAATGAGCAGTTCTTC
j_call: TRBJ1-3; d_call: NA; clone_size: NA; v_call: TRBV30; cdr3_aa: CAWDGGGNTIYF; cdr3_nt: TGTGCCTGGGACGGCGGAGGGAACACCATATATTTT
j_call: TRBJ1-2; d_call: TRBD1; clone_size: NA; v_call: TRBV7-2; cdr3_aa: CASSLDRVIGYTF; cdr3_nt: TGTGCCAGCAGCCTAGACAGGGTAATTGGCTACACCTTC
j_call: TRBJ2-7; d_call: TRBD2; clone_size: few; v_call: TRBV2; cdr3_aa: CASSPLTRLAGGRYEQYF; cdr3_nt: TGTGCCAGCAGTCCTTTAACACGACTAGCGGGAGGGCGGTACGAGCAGTACTTC
j_call: TRBJ2-7; d_call: NA; clone_size: once; v_call: TRBV7-3; cdr3_aa: CASSFAQGHEQYF; cdr3_nt: TGTGCCAGCAGCTTTGCCCAAGGCCACGAGCAGTACTTC
j_call: TRBJ2-2; d_call: TRBD1; clone_size: NA; v_call: TRBV28; cdr3_aa: CASTRQGVNTGELFF; cdr3_nt: TGTGCCAGCACGCGACAGGGGGTTAACACCGGGGAGCTGTTTTTT
j_call: TRBJ2-7; d_call: TRBD2; clone_size: NA; v_call: TRBV5-1; cdr3_aa: CASSISSGRPYF; cdr3_nt: TGCGCCAGCAGCATATCTAGCGGGAGGCCGTACTTC
j_call: TRBJ2-1; d_call: NA; clone_size: few; v_call: TRBV27; cdr3_aa: CASRRTGIHFREFF; cdr3_nt: TGTGCCAGCAGACGGACCGGGATCCACTTCCGGGAGTTCTTC
j_call: TRBJ2-7; d_call: NA; clone_size: NA; v_call: TRBV28; cdr3_aa: CASSPPGTTSYEQYF; cdr3_nt: TGTGCCAGCAGTCCCCCGGGCACGACCTCCTACGAGCAGTACTTC
j_call: TRBJ1-2; d_call: NA; clone_size: NA; v_call: TRBV28; cdr3_aa: CASSLGQDHGYTF; cdr3_nt: TGTGCCAGCAGTTTAGGCCAGGACCATGGCTACACCTTC
j_call: TRBJ2-7; d_call: NA; clone_size: NA; v_call: TRBV6-5; cdr3_aa: CASSTVPPSYEQYF; cdr3_nt: TGTGCCAGCAGTACAGTCCCTCCATCCTACGAGCAGTACTTC
j_call: TRBJ2-7; d_call: NA; clone_size: NA; v_call: TRBV7-2; cdr3_aa: CASSLSRVSYEQYF; cdr3_nt: TGTGCCAGCAGCTTATCGCGGGTCTCCTACGAGCAGTACTTC
j_call: TRBJ2-7; d_call: TRBD2; clone_size: once; v_call: TRBV28; cdr3_aa: CASSFLVGLAGGRSYEQYF; cdr3_nt: TGTGCCAGCAGTTTTCTGGTGGGACTAGCGGGAGGAAGGTCCTACGAGCAGTACTTC
j_call: TRBJ2-7; d_call: NA; clone_size: NA; v_call: TRBV19; cdr3_aa: CASSTGQAFYEQYF; cdr3_nt: TGTGCCAGTAGTACGGGGCAGGCCTTCTACGAGCAGTACTTC
j_call: TRBJ1-5; d_call: NA; clone_size: NA; v_call: TRBV28; cdr3_aa: CASRRGVGQPQHF; cdr3_nt: TGTGCCAGCAGAAGGGGGGTGGGTCAGCCCCAGCATTTT
j_call: TRBJ1-1; d_call: NA; clone_size: NA; v_call: TRBV3-1/TRBV3-2; cdr3_aa: CASSQFQGPRAFF; cdr3_nt: TGTGCCAGCAGCCAGTTTCAGGGGCCTAGAGCTTTCTTT
j_call: TRBJ2-3; d_call: TRBD1; clone_size: NA; v_call: TRBV5-6; cdr3_aa: CASSQGDRTTDTQYF; cdr3_nt: TGTGCCAGCAGCCAAGGGGACAGGACCACAGATACGCAGTATTTT
j_call: TRBJ2-5; d_call: NA; clone_size: NA; v_call: TRBV12-3/TRBV12-4; cdr3_aa: CASSLAPETQYF; cdr3_nt: TGTGCCAGCAGTTTAGCGCCGGAGACCCAGTACTTC
j_call: TRBJ2-1; d_call: TRBD2; clone_size: NA; v_call: TRBV7-3; cdr3_aa: CASSFGGAGNNEQFF; cdr3_nt: TGTGCCAGCAGCTTTGGGGGAGCGGGAAACAATGAGCAGTTCTTC
j_call: TRBJ1-5; d_call: NA; clone_size: NA; v_call: TRBV27; cdr3_aa: CASSPRLRGPIGRDNQPQHF; cdr3_nt: TGTGCCAGCAGTCCTCGTCTGCGAGGCCCAATCGGCCGAGACAATCAGCCCCAGCATTTT
j_call: TRBJ2-3; d_call: NA; clone_size: NA; v_call: TRBV20-1; cdr3_aa: CSLRGDTQYF; cdr3_nt: TGCAGCCTCAGGGGTGATACGCAGTATTTT
j_call: TRBJ1-6; d_call: NA; clone_size: NA; v_call: TRBV27; cdr3_aa: CASSWGRTYNSPLHF; cdr3_nt: TGTGCCAGCAGTTGGGGGAGGACCTATAATTCACCCCTCCACTTT
j_call: TRBJ2-2; d_call: NA; clone_size: few; v_call: TRBV7-9; cdr3_aa: CASSQYYGELFF; cdr3_nt: TGTGCCAGCAGCCAATACTACGGGGAGCTGTTTTTT
j_call: TRBJ2-1; d_call: NA; clone_size: NA; v_call: TRBV20-1; cdr3_aa: CSASAVADGEQFF; cdr3_nt: TGCAGTGCTAGTGCCGTGGCAGATGGTGAGCAGTTCTTC
j_call: TRBJ2-3; d_call: TRBD2; clone_size: NA; v_call: TRBV4-1; cdr3_aa: CASSPRLAGATDTQYF; cdr3_nt: TGCGCCAGCAGCCCTCGACTAGCGGGAGCCACAGATACGCAGTATTTT
j_call: TRBJ2-3; d_call: NA; clone_size: NA; v_call: TRBV7-8; cdr3_aa: CASSLEFFGDTQYF; cdr3_nt: TGTGCCAGCAGCTTAGAGTTCTTCGGAGATACGCAGTATTTT
j_call: TRBJ1-2; d_call: TRBD1; clone_size: NA; v_call: TRBV19; cdr3_aa: CASSIGRGRSSYGYTF; cdr3_nt: TGTGCCAGTAGTATCGGCAGGGGGAGGTCTAGCTATGGCTACACCTTC
j_call: TRBJ2-7; d_call: NA; clone_size: NA; v_call: TRBV5-6; cdr3_aa: CASSFTDSEQYF; cdr3_nt: TGTGCCAGCAGCTTTACGGACTCCGAGCAGTACTTC
j_call: TRBJ2-1; d_call: NA; clone_size: NA; v_call: TRBV12-3/TRBV12-4; cdr3_aa: CASSAFNEQFF; cdr3_nt: TGTGCCAGCAGTGCCTTCAATGAGCAGTTCTTC
j_call: TRBJ1-1; d_call: TRBD1; clone_size: NA; v_call: TRBV7-3; cdr3_aa: CASSQGQVAFF; cdr3_nt: TGTGCCAGCAGCCAAGGACAGGTAGCTTTCTTT
j_call: TRBJ2-5; d_call: NA; clone_size: NA; v_call: TRBV14; cdr3_aa: CASSQGGHPGETQYF; cdr3_nt: TGTGCCAGCAGCCAAGGAGGACACCCAGGGGAGACCCAGTACTTC
j_call: TRBJ2-1; d_call: TRBD2; clone_size: NA; v_call: TRBV28; cdr3_aa: CASSLWASGSYNEQFF; cdr3_nt: TGTGCCAGCAGTTTATGGGCTAGCGGGAGTTACAATGAGCAGTTCTTC
j_call: TRBJ2-1; d_call: TRBD2; clone_size: NA; v_call: TRBV5-1; cdr3_aa: CASSLVRGSSYNEQFF; cdr3_nt: TGCGCCAGCAGCTTGGTGCGCGGGAGCTCCTACAATGAGCAGTTCTTC
j_call: TRBJ1-6; d_call: NA; clone_size: few; v_call: TRBV15; cdr3_aa: CATSIGAENSPLHF; cdr3_nt: TGTGCCACCAGCATCGGGGCAGAAAATTCACCCCTCCACTTT
j_call: TRBJ2-7; d_call: TRBD1; clone_size: few; v_call: TRBV29-1; cdr3_aa: CSVAGDRASYEQYF; cdr3_nt: TGCAGCGTTGCAGGCGACAGGGCCTCCTACGAGCAGTACTTC
j_call: TRBJ2-3; d_call: NA; clone_size: NA; v_call: TRBV5-4; cdr3_aa: CASSLRLHSTDTQYF; cdr3_nt: TGTGCCAGCAGCTTGAGGTTACACAGCACAGATACGCAGTATTTT
j_call: TRBJ2-1; d_call: TRBD1; clone_size: once; v_call: TRBV29-1; cdr3_aa: CSVGDRGSYNEQFF; cdr3_nt: TGCAGCGTTGGAGACAGGGGCAGCTACAATGAGCAGTTCTTC
j_call: TRBJ2-3; d_call: NA; clone_size: NA; v_call: TRBV3-1/TRBV3-2; cdr3_aa: CASSRGTLITDTQYF; cdr3_nt: TGTGCCAGCAGCCGAGGGACTTTAATCACAGATACGCAGTATTTT
j_call: TRBJ2-7; d_call: NA; clone_size: NA; v_call: TRBV5-4; cdr3_aa: CASSSEQLTYEQYF; cdr3_nt: TGTGCCAGCAGCTCCGAACAGTTAACCTACGAGCAGTACTTC
j_call: TRBJ1-1; d_call: TRBD1; clone_size: NA; v_call: TRBV2; cdr3_aa: CARNRGRTEAFF; cdr3_nt: TGTGCCAGAAACAGGGGGCGGACTGAAGCTTTCTTT
j_call: TRBJ2-7; d_call: NA; clone_size: NA; v_call: TRBV25-1; cdr3_aa: CASSEQTNYYEQYF; cdr3_nt: TGTGCCAGCAGTGAACAGACGAACTACTACGAGCAGTACTTC
j_call: TRBJ2-1; d_call: TRBD2; clone_size: NA; v_call: TRBV9; cdr3_aa: CASSAIAGTSYNEQFF; cdr3_nt: TGTGCCAGCAGCGCCATAGCGGGAACCTCCTACAATGAGCAGTTCTTC
j_call: TRBJ2-5; d_call: NA; clone_size: NA; v_call: TRBV18; cdr3_aa: CASSPPFGRRQETQYF; cdr3_nt: TGTGCCAGCTCACCACCTTTCGGACGGAGACAAGAGACCCAGTACTTC
j_call: TRBJ2-1; d_call: NA; clone_size: NA; v_call: TRBV5-1; cdr3_aa: CASRLSDAEQFF; cdr3_nt: TGCGCCAGCAGGTTAAGTGACGCCGAGCAGTTCTTC
j_call: TRBJ2-2; d_call: TRBD1; clone_size: NA; v_call: TRBV18; cdr3_aa: CASSPQGADTGELFF; cdr3_nt: TGTGCCAGCTCACCACAGGGGGCTGACACCGGGGAGCTGTTTTTT
j_call: TRBJ2-5; d_call: NA; clone_size: NA; v_call: TRBV2; cdr3_aa: CASSEARAAWYF; cdr3_nt: TGTGCCAGCAGTGAAGCTCGTGCAGCGTGGTACTTC
j_call: TRBJ2-1; d_call: NA; clone_size: NA; v_call: TRBV30; cdr3_aa: CAWKTSREDEQFF; cdr3_nt: TGTGCCTGGAAGACTTCGAGGGAGGATGAGCAGTTCTTC
j_call: TRBJ1-5; d_call: NA; clone_size: NA; v_call: TRBV19; cdr3_aa: CASSRGGWQPQHF; cdr3_nt: TGTGCCAGTAGTCGGGGGGGGTGGCAGCCCCAGCATTTT
j_call: TRBJ2-6; d_call: NA; clone_size: NA; v_call: TRBV10-3; cdr3_aa: CAISESTPWETGANVLTF; cdr3_nt: TGTGCCATCAGTGAGTCGACTCCTTGGGAGACTGGGGCCAACGTCCTGACTTTC
j_call: TRBJ2-1; d_call: TRBD1; clone_size: NA; v_call: TRBV15; cdr3_aa: CATSRVGGTNEQFF; cdr3_nt: TGTGCCACCAGCAGAGTAGGGGGCACAAATGAGCAGTTCTTC
j_call: TRBJ2-3; d_call: TRBD1; clone_size: NA; v_call: TRBV9; cdr3_aa: CASSVGTGFGMVDTQYF; cdr3_nt: TGTGCCAGCAGCGTCGGGACAGGGTTCGGGATGGTGGATACGCAGTATTTT